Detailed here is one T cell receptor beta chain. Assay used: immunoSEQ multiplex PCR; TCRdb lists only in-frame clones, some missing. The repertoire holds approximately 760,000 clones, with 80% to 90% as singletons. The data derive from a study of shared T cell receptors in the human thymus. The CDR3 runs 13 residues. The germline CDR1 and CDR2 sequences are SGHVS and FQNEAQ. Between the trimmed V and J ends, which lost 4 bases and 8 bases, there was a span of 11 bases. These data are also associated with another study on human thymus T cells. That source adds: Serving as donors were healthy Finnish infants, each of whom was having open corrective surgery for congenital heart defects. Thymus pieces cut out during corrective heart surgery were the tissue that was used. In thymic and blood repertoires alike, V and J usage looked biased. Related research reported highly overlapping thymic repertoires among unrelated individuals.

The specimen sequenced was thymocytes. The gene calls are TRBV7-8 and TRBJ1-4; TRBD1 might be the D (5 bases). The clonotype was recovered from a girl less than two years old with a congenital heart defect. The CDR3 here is CASSSRAGEKLFF. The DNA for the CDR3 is TGTGCCAGCAGCTCGAGAGCAGGGGAAAAACTGTTTTTT.